This TCR beta chain was recovered during a study of T cells after posttransplantation cyclophosphamide (dated by TCRdb to the mid-2010s). About the full investigation: T cell repertoire reconstitution was tracked by TRB sequencing after myeloablative bone marrow transplantation in which posttransplantation cyclophosphamide was used as GVHD prophylaxis. Samples from 30 to 45 PTCy-treated patients and roughly 17 related bone marrow donors of those patients were subjected to antigen receptor sequencing. Blood from all 30 or so PTCy patients with 1-year posttransplant specimens was subjected to TRB sequencing. Up to roughly 3 additional blood samples from 2 to 5.2 years after transplant were also TRB-sequenced in 3 patients, as was pretransplant blood from several patients. TRA and TRB clonality were tightly correlated in roughly ten samples, so subsequent TCR analyses focused on TRB only. Public TRB sequences were checked against a database of over 3,600 sequences associated with responses to pathogens, tumor antigens, self-antigens and alloantigens. Paper-wide results and their limitations: Donor-recipient similarity was low at 1-2 months but rose over the first year, and later blood repertoires were often dominated by donor CD8+ memory clones. The TRB repertoires of T cells infiltrating skin or GI tract showed only limited overlap with the TRB repertoires of T cells in blood. Across over 40 patients, TRB clonality was highly associated with recipient CMV seropositivity and CMV reactivation, and PTCy diversity was similar to diversity in CNI/methotrexate controls.

Related bone marrow donors provided peripheral blood samples on the day of marrow donation. Mononuclear cells from peripheral blood and bone marrow were separated by Ficoll-Hypaque density centrifugation and then cryopreserved. The CDR3 starts with the cysteine, ends with the phenylalanine, and has 17 residues. Left in the record is the CDR3 DNA by itself, 51 bases read in frame from the first base. The V end loses 4 bases and the J end loses 4 bases, and a stretch of 23 bases separates them. As encoded in the germline V gene, CDR1 is SGHRS while CDR2 is YFSETQ. This clone has only a few counts. Its antigen is currently not known. A much larger clone sits a single nucleotide away, making a read error possible. Other nucleotide sequences in the sample specify the same CDR3. Genomic DNA was the input for TRB sequencing, which was run either with the immunoSEQ assay at survey resolution or with the hsTCRB kit. The study's own analysis went as follows. The immunoSEQ software was used for initial read processing, and the LymphoSeq R package was used for repertoire analyses. Clonality was computed as 1 minus normalized Shannon entropy, and a Gini coefficient was also calculated for each TRB dataset. Phenotypes of unsorted samples were inferred by mapping TRB sequences from sorted subsets of the recipient or donor onto unsorted samples of the same recipient. TCRdb re-hosts the immuneACCESS table, in-frame sequences only. Its copies lack some clones; in the studies checked, an unresolved V gene accounts for under half of them, and the cause for the rest is not known. Clonal size and the V and J genes are those of that table, whereas D and trimming came from the DNA. Across this sample, fewer than 40,000 clones were tabulated and none appeared just once. The ten biggest clones cover 4.5% of the sample.

This receptor was identified in a woman aged 45 to 65 in good health and a related stem cell transplant donor. The V and J segments used are TRBV5-1 and TRBJ1-2; the D segment could be TRBD1, given 6 matching bases. The material sequenced was PBMCs. CDR3 region: CASSPGQHLDLSYGYTF. The DNA sequence follows: TGCGCCAGCAGCCCCGGACAGCACCTAGACCTATCCTATGGCTACACCTTC.